The 6 T cell receptor beta chains presented below share a single source sample, sequenced in a study of tumor-infiltrating lymphocytes in primary liver carcinoma. TCR beta cDNA was reverse-transcribed from approximately 0.45 ug of total RNA. The reaction used a constant-region primer and ProtoScript II reverse transcriptase. For TCR beta, libraries were produced by three nested multiplex PCR rounds using slightly modified ARM-PCR. Amplification in the first two PCR rounds was performed using TRBV1-TRBV30 forward primers and a C-beta reverse primer for around 9 cycles each. TCRdb re-called the multiplex PCR reads with MiXCR, one entry per CDR3 protein. In the table there are approximately 340,000 distinct CDR3 sequences, roughly 61% of which are singletons. Alongside blood RNA obtained from unsorted whole blood, germline DNA was also extracted. Sequencing used peripheral blood. The receptor set was obtained from a man aged 35 to 55 with primary liver carcinoma and hepatitis B virus infection.

The chain employs TRBV11-3 and TRBJ2-1; tentative D call: TRBD2 (6 bases). The germline V and J ends were trimmed by 2 bases and 2 bases, with 16 bases remaining between them. The CDR3 sequence is 17 residues long. CDR1 is SGHNT and CDR2 is YENEEA in the germline V gene. This CDR3 reads CASSLRAGCLAYNEQFF. For the CDR3, the DNA is TGTGCCAGCAGCTTAAGGGCGGGGTGCCTAGCCTACAATGAGCAGTTCTTC.

Comment on this clonotype: It may be a read error: a sequence one base away is much more abundant. The V gene is TRBV12-5, the J gene TRBJ2-1; D may be TRBD1 or TRBD2 (5 bases each). CDR3 length: 15 residues. CDR1 LGHNT and CDR2 FRNRAP come from the germline V gene. The CDR3 sequence: CASGRSRDPYNEQSF. In DNA form, the CDR3 reads TGTGCTAGTGGCCGTAGCCGGGACCCCTACAATGAGCAGTCCTTC.

This clonotype was counted many times. The gene calls are TRBV6-5 and TRBJ2-5, with 7 bases that match TRBD1. V trimming: 4 bases; J trimming: 4 bases; junction bases outside the gene matches: 9. This CDR3 is 15 amino acids long. The germline V gene has CDR1 MNHEY and CDR2 SVGAGI. CDR3 DNA sequence: TGTGCCAGCAGTTCCCAGACAGGGCCCCCAGAGACCCAGTACTTC. It codes for CASSSQTGPPETQYF.

This clonotype was observed once. One junction end does not reproduce the germline sequence, and a read error may be involved. The chain joins TRBV5-1 to TRBJ2-7; D is unclear. The CDR3 runs to 14 residues. Germline loops: CDR1 SGHRS, CDR2 YFSETQ. The CDR3 loop is CASSLGRSTYGQYF. Written as DNA, the CDR3 is TGCGCCAGCAGCTTGGGACGGTCGACCTACGGGCAGTACTTC.

This clonotype occurred many times. The gene calls are TRBV4-1 and TRBJ2-1; 7 nucleotides line up with TRBD1. The CDR3 runs to 16 residues. The trim removed 5 bases at V and 3 bases at J, leaving 10 bases unmatched. Germline CDR1 MGHRA, CDR2 YSYEKL. CDR3 residues: CASSRTGQKNYNEQFF. The CDR3 nucleotides are TGCGCCAGCAGCAGGACGGGACAGAAAAACTACAATGAGCAGTTCTTC.

The table lists this clonotype with a few counts. This chain uses TRBV30 with TRBJ1-2, with D uncertain. This CDR3 region has 12 residues. Trimming cost V 7 bases and J 6 bases, with 15 bases left between them. The germline V gene encodes CDR1 GTSNPN and CDR2 SVGIG (reference sequence). The CDR3 DNA reads as TGTGCCTACCCAGAAGGGTTCGATGGCTACACCTTC. It specifies CAYPEGFDGYTF. The full variable domain, with the rest looked up from reference TRBV30 and TRBJ1-2, is SQTIHQWPATLVQPVGSPLSLECTVEGTSNPNLYWYRQAAGRGLQLLFYSVGIGQISSEVPQNLSASRPQDRQFILSSKKLLLSDSGFYLCAYPEGFDGYTFGSGTRLTVV.